This T cell receptor beta chain was sequenced for a study of blood T cell repertoires in COVID-19. TCRdb's copy holds only in-frame clones and misses some; the assay was immunoSEQ multiplex PCR. The data show approximately 130,000 clones, approximately 84% seen once. V lost 1 base and J lost 6; bases outside the gene matches: 8. The V gene's germline CDR1 is LGHDT and CDR2 YNNKEL (reference sequence). The CDR3 is made up of 16 amino acids. The sample comprised peripheral blood. The chain is built from TRBV3-1 (or the pseudogene TRBV3-2) and TRBJ2-2, with 7 bases fitting TRBD2. The TCR sequence derives from a human donor in a cohort sampled during active COVID-19. CDR3 region: CASSQALTGGSGELFF. The CDR3 DNA reads as TGTGCCAGCAGCCAAGCTCTAACGGGGGGTTCCGGGGAGCTGTTTTTT.